The clone carrying this T cell receptor beta chain was picked up many times. The record originates from a study of read filtering for tumor transcriptome and immune sequencing. The library was built from roughly 400 ng RNA with molecular barcoded adaptors for alpha/delta and beta/gamma chains. TCRdb ran MiXCR on the reads and lists one entry per CDR3 protein. The sample has around 58,000 distinct CDR3 sequences, about 15% seen once. The length of the CDR3 is 14 residues. Germline loops: CDR1 DFQATT, CDR2 SNEGSKA (reference sequence). Germline trimming cut 4 bases from V and 4 bases from J; bases unmatched to any gene: 6.

Source material: a population of CD138-negative cells sorted from bone marrow. The sequence came from a donor at least 40 years old with multiple myeloma. The rearrangement uses TRBV20-1 and TRBJ1-1, with 10 nucleotides matching TRBD1. The CDR3 region has the DNA TGCAGTGCTATGGGACAGGGGATTCTCACTGAAGCTTTCTTT. This sequence encodes CSAMGQGILTEAFF.